This T cell receptor (beta chain) was profiled in a study of T cell responses to AZD1222 COVID-19 vaccine. TCRdb keeps only in-frame clones here, not all; method: immunoSEQ multiplex PCR. This table has 150,000 to 160,000 clones, more than 85% appearing once. The length of the CDR3 is 15 residues. Germline V gene sequence: CDR1 KGHSH, CDR2 LQKENI. Unmatched junction bases numbered 3, after V lost 3 bases and J lost 3 bases. This clonotype originated in an adult who had recovered from COVID-19. Sequences were derived from peripheral blood, sampled after recovery from COVID-19. The chain carries TRBV18 and TRBJ1-5; 9 bases line up with TRBD1. The DNA of the CDR3 is TGTGCCAGCTCACCGGAACAGGGGGCCAATCAGCCCCAGCATTTT. This codes for CASSPEQGANQPQHF.